These 9 T cell receptor beta chains came from one sample sequenced in a study of T cells expressing NK-cell markers. TCRdb reprocessed the 5' RACE reads and stores each CDR3 protein as one record, lacking DNA. The sample's table shows nearly 8,000 distinct CDR3 sequences. The sequencing sample was made of blood T cells: a sorted CD56 or NKG2C T cell subset, CD4+ or CD8+ T cells, or bulk PBMC T cells (not recorded which). The receptor set was obtained from a young man in good health.

The rearrangement uses TRBV30 and TRBJ2-3; the D call of TRBD2 rests on TCRdb alone, since no DNA is present to check it. Germline assignment: CDR1 GTSNPN and CDR2 SVGIG (reference sequence). The CDR3 is 13 residues long. CDR3 sequence: CAWRGRAKDTQYF.

This clonotype is labeled medium-sized based on frequency. This CDR3 reads CSASTLVTGELFF. V gene TRBV20-1 combines with J gene TRBJ2-2; TCRdb's D gene call, TRBD2, goes unchecked for lack of DNA. There are 13 residues in the CDR3. From germline, CDR1 is DFQATT and CDR2 SNEGSKA (reference sequence).

This clonotype is called medium-sized (0.01 to 0.1%) based on its frequency. CDR3 sequence reads: CAWEVLRGTEAFF. J is TRBJ1-1 and V is TRBV30. The CDR3 extends over 13 amino acids. CDR1 is GTSNPN, CDR2 SVGIG, per germline (reference sequence).

This clonotype is called medium-sized based on its frequency. The chain combines TRBV15 with TRBJ1-5. This CDR3 is 13 amino acids long. The V gene's germline CDR1 is LNHNV and CDR2 YYDKDF (reference sequence). The chain's CDR3 is CATSRDTDQPQHF.

This clonotype is called medium-sized (0.01 to 0.1%) based on its frequency. This chain joins TRBV28 and TRBJ1-2. CDR3 length equals 11 residues. Per germline, CDR1 MDHEN and CDR2 SYDVKM. The CDR3 spells CASSPNYGYTF.

V gene TRBV30 combines with J gene TRBJ2-5; TCRdb calls TRBD1, which cannot be checked without DNA. This CDR3 is built from 16 residues. CDR1 GTSNPN and CDR2 SVGIG come from the germline V gene (reference sequence). The CDR3 protein is CAWTPRGQGGRETQYF.

This chain connects TRBV7-2 to TRBJ1-1; the D call of TRBD1 rests on TCRdb alone, since no DNA is present to check it. CDR1 SGHTA and CDR2 FQGNSA come from the germline V gene. The CDR3 is 15 amino acids. CDR3 residues: CASSSRTGMNTEAFF.

The V and J genes are TRBV9 and TRBJ2-1; with no DNA, the TCRdb D assignment of TRBD1 cannot be verified. Looked up from germline, CDR1 is SGDLS and CDR2 is YYNGEE. The CDR3 has 15 amino acids. The CDR3 spells CASSAASGQGDEQFF.

The rearrangement joins TRBV7-2 to TRBJ2-7; TCRdb proposes TRBD2, but this gene call is untestable without DNA. The germline V gene has CDR1 SGHTA and CDR2 FQGNSA. The CDR3 runs 15 residues. CDR3 sequence reads: CASSNPPGGTYEQYF.